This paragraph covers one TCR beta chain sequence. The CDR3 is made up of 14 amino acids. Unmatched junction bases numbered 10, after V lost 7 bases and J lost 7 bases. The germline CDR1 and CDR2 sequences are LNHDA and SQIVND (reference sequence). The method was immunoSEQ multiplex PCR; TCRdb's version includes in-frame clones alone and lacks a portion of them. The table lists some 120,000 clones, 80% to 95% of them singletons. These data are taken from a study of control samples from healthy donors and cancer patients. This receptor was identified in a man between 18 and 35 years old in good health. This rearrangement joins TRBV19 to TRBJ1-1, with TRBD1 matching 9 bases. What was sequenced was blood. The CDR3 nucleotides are TGTGCCAGTACTAGGACAGGGGAGGCGGGTGAAGCTTTCTTT. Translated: CASTRTGEAGEAFF.